A single sample gave rise to the 2 T cell receptor beta chains below, sequenced in a study of human T cells and chemical hapten exposure. TCRdb reprocessed the RACE reads via MiXCR and lists one record per CDR3 protein. The data contain approximately 260,000 distinct CDR3 sequences, roughly 7.4% of them singletons. Time point defined: pre-sensitization, week 0. Treatment denoted: therapeutic diphenylcyclopropenone sensitization with weekly scalp DPC. Material: whole blood, obtained in connection with sensitization to the hapten diphenylcyclopropenone (DPC). Every receptor here comes from a young man with alopecia areata. Some clones in this sample may be carry-over from other donors' samples.

This clonotype occurred a few times. V is TRBV10-3 and J is TRBJ1-5, with TRBD1 as a possible D gene (6 bases). This CDR3 is 14 amino acids long. V was trimmed by 6 bases and J by 5 bases, leaving 14 bases between them. Germline V gene sequence: CDR1 ENHRY, CDR2 SYGVKD. As DNA, the CDR3 is TGTGCCATCAGCCCAGGACAGTCGCATCAGCCCCAGCATTTT. It encodes CAISPGQSHQPQHF.

The V gene is TRBV6-6, the J gene TRBJ1-5, with unresolved D. The CDR3 loop spans 14 amino acids. V was clipped by 8 bases and J by 0 bases, with 11 bases between them. Germline CDR1 reads MNHNY; CDR2 reads SVGAGI (reference sequence). The CDR3 nucleotides are TGTGCCAGCGCAGGATTATCTAGCAATCAGCCCCAGCATTTT. Residues: CASAGLSSNQPQHF.